One and the same sample provided the 17 T cell receptor beta chains below, sequenced in a study of cytotoxic CD8 clonotypes in ibrutinib-treated CLL. TCRdb keeps only in-frame clones here, not all; method: immunoSEQ multiplex PCR. The table has roughly 63,000 clones, roughly 59% seen once; the top ten hold 14% to 15%. This specimen was PBMCs, taken after 12 months of ibrutinib treatment. The receptors come from a human donor with chronic lymphocytic leukemia.

The gene calls are TRBV5-4 and TRBJ1-2; D is uncertain. V dropped 4 bases and J dropped 2 bases, with 15 bases sitting between them. Germline CDR1 SGHNT, CDR2 YYREEE (reference sequence). There are 15 residues in the CDR3. The CDR3 spells CASSTRQPRNYGYTF. The CDR3, as DNA: TGTGCCAGCAGCACCCGCCAGCCAAGGAACTATGGCTACACCTTC.

The chain is built from TRBV28 and TRBJ2-3; 13 bases align to TRBD2. The CDR3 loop spans 18 amino acids. The trim removed 9 bases at V and 0 bases at J, leaving 12 bases unmatched. Germline assignment: CDR1 MDHEN and CDR2 SYDVKM. The CDR3 loop is CASPTSGGPPLSTDTQYF. The DNA of the CDR3 is TGTGCCAGTCCGACTAGCGGGGGGCCTCCGTTGAGCACAGATACGCAGTATTTT.

In this sample, this clone turned up a few times. The rearrangement links TRBV5-1 to TRBJ2-5; D is uncertain. Trimming cost V 0 bases and J 2 bases, with 11 bases left between them. CDR1 SGHRS and CDR2 YFSETQ come from the germline V gene. This CDR3 contains 15 residues. For the CDR3, the DNA is TGCGCCAGCAGCTTGGCACACAGATTGCAAGAGACCCAGTACTTC. Translating gives CASSLAHRLQETQYF.

V and J are TRBV6-5 and TRBJ1-5; D might be TRBD1 (5 bases). The CDR3 sequence is 15 residues long. Germline CDR1 is MNHEY and CDR2 is SVGAGI. Trimming took 4 bases from V and 1 from J, leaving 11 bases between them. CDR3 sequence: CASSWGGFSNQPQHF. CDR3 nucleotide sequence: TGTGCCAGCAGTTGGGGGGGGTTCAGCAATCAGCCCCAGCATTTT.

The chain recombines TRBV19 with TRBJ2-1, with D possibly TRBD2 on 7 matching bases. V was cut by 7 bases and J by 8 bases, with 21 bases left in between. CDR3 length: 15 amino acids. CDR1 is LNHDA, CDR2 SQIVND, per germline (reference sequence). CDR3 amino acids: CASTPGRAGHHEQFF. The CDR3 nucleotides read TGTGCCAGTACCCCGGGGAGGGCGGGACACCATGAGCAGTTCTTC.

The V call is TRBV12-5, the J call TRBJ2-1, with TRBD2 identical over 7 bases. The V segment lost 1 base and the J segment 3 bases; nucleotides outside the gene matches: 6. This CDR3 is built from 16 residues. Per the germline V gene, CDR1 is LGHNT and CDR2 is FRNRAP. In nucleotides, the CDR3 is TGTGCTAGTGGTTTGGCTAGCGGCGTCGGCTACAATGAGCAGTTCTTC. It is translated as CASGLASGVGYNEQFF.

This clone appeared a single time. CDR3 coding DNA: TGTGCCAGCAGTAATAGACAGCATCAGCCCCAGCATTTT. As protein: CASSNRQHQPQHF. The chain has TRBV27 and TRBJ1-5; tentative D call: TRBD1 (5 bases). The CDR3 runs 13 residues. The germline V gene encodes CDR1 MNHEY and CDR2 SMNVEV (reference sequence). Trimming stripped 5 bases from V and 5 bases from J, with 10 bases between.

V usage is TRBV11-3 and J usage is TRBJ2-1, with TRBD2 as a possible D gene (6 bases). In germline, CDR1 is SGHNT, CDR2 YENEEA. The CDR3 spans 12 residues. Trimming stripped 6 bases from V and 5 bases from J, with 8 bases between. CDR3 amino acids: CASSRTNNEQFF. The CDR3 nucleotides read TGTGCCAGCAGTCGGACTAACAATGAGCAGTTCTTC.

V and J are TRBV4-1 and TRBJ2-7, with D maybe TRBD2 (5 bases). Germline CDR1 reads MGHRA; CDR2 reads YSYEKL. V lost 4 bases to trimming and J lost 1 base, with 14 bases between them. The CDR3 has 15 amino acids. Here the CDR3 reads CASSPPGLDSYEQYF. Here the CDR3 DNA reads TGCGCCAGCAGCCCCCCAGGACTGGATTCCTACGAGCAGTACTTC.

The gene calls are TRBV7-9 and TRBJ2-3, with D possibly matching TRBD1 (5 bases). Trimming shortened V by 6 bases and J by 10 bases, and 17 bases separated the two germline ends. This CDR3 comprises 13 residues. Germline V gives CDR1 SEHNR, CDR2 FQNEAQ (reference sequence). The CDR3 DNA reads TGTGCCAGCAGTTTAAGTTCCAGGGAAGCGCAGTATTTT. This gives the protein CASSLSSREAQYF.

This clone came up many times. V is TRBV7-5 and J is TRBJ2-1; TRBD2, as called in the table, went unchecked against the DNA. TRBV7-5 is termed a pseudogene. The CDR3 contains 15 residues. This CDR3 is CASADSLAAHNEQFF. The CDR3 nucleotides are TGTGCCAGCGCTGACTCACTAGCGGCCCACAATGAGCAGTTCTTC.

This clone was observed a handful of times. The chain combines TRBV14 with TRBJ2-3, with D perhaps being TRBD1 or TRBD2 (5 bases each). Germline V gene sequence: CDR1 SGHDN, CDR2 FVKESK. V was shortened by 1 base and J by 2 bases, with 10 bases between the two germline ends. The CDR3 totals 15 residues. The CDR3 sequence: CASSQVGGITDTQYF. The DNA for the CDR3 is TGTGCCAGCAGCCAAGTTGGGGGTATCACAGATACGCAGTATTTT. The variable domain in full, completed from reference TRBV14 and TRBJ2-3, reads EAGVTQFPSHSVIEKGQTVTLRCDPISGHDNLYWYRRVMGKEIKFLLHFVKESKQDESGMPNNRFLAERTGGTYSTLKVQPAELEDSGVYFCASSQVGGITDTQYFGPGTRLTVL.

This clone has just a few counts. V and J are TRBV7-9 and TRBJ2-6; no firm D call. V was cut by 8 bases and J by 1 base, with 6 bases left in between. This CDR3 comprises 13 residues. CDR1 and CDR2 (germline): SEHNR, FQNEAQ (reference sequence). CDR3 region: CASRSSGANVLTF. In DNA form, the CDR3 reads TGTGCCAGCCGCTCATCTGGGGCCAACGTCCTGACTTTC.

This clone occurred once. The chain combines TRBV6-5 with TRBJ2-3; D possibly corresponds to TRBD1 (6 bases). The germline gives CDR1 MNHEY, CDR2 SVGAGI. The CDR3 sequence is 15 residues long. Trimming left V 5 bases short and J 11 bases short, with 23 bases between. The CDR3 protein is CASSSPSTGLVRQYF. The DNA for the CDR3 is TGTGCCAGCAGTAGCCCCTCCACAGGGTTGGTTAGGCAGTATTTT.

This chain's CDR3 is CSVTGEGATDTQYF. CDR3 bases: TGCAGCGTCACAGGGGAAGGCGCTACAGATACGCAGTATTTT. The chain carries TRBV29-1 and TRBJ2-3; TRBD1 matches at 7 bases. With V trimmed by 6 bases and J by 3 bases, 9 bases remained unmatched. The CDR3 is 14 amino acids. Germline lookup yields CDR1 SQVTM and CDR2 ANQGSEA.

The chain uses TRBV5-4 and TRBJ2-2; D is uncertain. CDR3 length: 14 residues. V was trimmed by 4 bases and J by 3 bases, leaving 10 bases between them. The germline V gene has CDR1 SGHNT and CDR2 YYREEE (reference sequence). In DNA, the CDR3 is TGTGCCAGCAGCCTAGACACCCACACCGGGGAGCTGTTTTTT. Amino acids: CASSLDTHTGELFF.

The V call is TRBV2, the J call TRBJ2-5, with 12 bases aligning to TRBD2. The ends lost 1 base at V and 4 bases at J; junction bases unmatched: 13. From germline, CDR1 is SNHLY and CDR2 FYNNEI. CDR3 length equals 19 residues. The CDR3 spells CASSEGSRVGLAGGETQYF. The CDR3 region has the DNA TGTGCCAGCAGTGAAGGGTCTAGGGTGGGACTAGCGGGTGGAGAGACCCAGTACTTC.